This record covers a single T cell receptor beta chain. Libraries were prepared by immunoSEQ multiplex PCR; TCRdb keeps only in-frame clonotypes and omits some of them. Here the sample spans under 250,000 clones, around nine tenths being singletons. Participant age was about 18 to 95 years, and participants resided in 25 or so US areas. Two negative PCRs, clearance, or symptom resolution characterized the recovered Cohort 3 donors. The CDR3 has 14 residues. Germline CDR1 and CDR2: SGHRS and YFSETQ. V shed 3 bases and J shed 6 bases, with 15 bases lying between them. The sample comes from a study of blood T cell repertoires in COVID-19.

The chain recombines TRBV5-1 with TRBJ1-2; D is unresolved. The TCR comes from a man aged 30 to 45 who had recovered from COVID-19. The material sequenced was PBMCs or T cells enriched from blood (not recorded which). CDR3 region: CASSSRSGVDGYTF. CDR3 sequence (DNA): TGCGCCAGCAGCTCCCGGAGTGGAGTTGATGGCTACACCTTC.